Below are 10 T cell receptor beta chains sequenced from a single sample in a study of blood T cell repertoires in COVID-19. TCRdb keeps only in-frame clones here, not all; method: immunoSEQ multiplex PCR. The data contain 190,000 or so clones, 82% of them singletons. The sample consisted of PBMCs or T cells enriched from blood (not recorded which). These receptors were collected from a man aged 40-55 years who had recovered from COVID-19.

The V and J genes are TRBV19 and TRBJ1-2; D perhaps matches TRBD1 (5 bases). Trimming took off 6 bases at V and 4 bases at J, with 24 bases between the two ends. The CDR3 loop spans 17 amino acids. Germline V gene sequence: CDR1 LNHDA, CDR2 SQIVND (reference sequence). CDR3 sequence reads: CASSPHPIGGAVYGYTF. DNA of the CDR3: TGTGCCAGTAGCCCACACCCTATCGGGGGTGCGGTCTATGGCTACACCTTC. Combining the CDR3 with reference TRBV19 and TRBJ1-2 gives the whole variable domain DGGITQSPKYLFRKEGQNVTLSCEQNLNHDAMYWYRQDPGQGLRLIYYSQIVNDFQKGDIAEGYSVSREKKESFPLTVTSAQKNPTAFYLCASSPHPIGGAVYGYTFGSGTRLTVV.

This clone appeared a single time. This chain links TRBV20-1 with TRBJ1-2, with no clear D. The CDR3 consists of 11 residues. In germline, CDR1 is DFQATT, CDR2 SNEGSKA (reference sequence). Trimming stripped 5 bases from V and 6 bases from J, with 10 bases between. In DNA, the CDR3 is TGCAGTGCTTTCCAGGCTAATGGCTACACCTTC. Translation: CSAFQANGYTF.

The chain links TRBV6-5 to TRBJ2-7; a possible D gene is TRBD1 (6 bases). The CDR3 is 13 residues long. Deletions cut 6 bases from V and 5 bases from J, with 14 bases between. CDR1 MNHEY and CDR2 SVGAGI come from the germline V gene. CDR3 loop: CASRLQGTHEQYF. The DNA of the CDR3 is TGTGCCAGCAGATTACAGGGAACCCACGAGCAGTACTTC.

This chain joins TRBV18 and TRBJ2-3, with 9 bases fitting TRBD2. The CDR3 runs 16 residues. The junction had 10 bases not matched to a gene; V was cut back by 3 bases and J by 6 bases. Germline V gives CDR1 KGHSH, CDR2 LQKENI. CDR3 DNA: TGTGCCAGCTCACCCCCCCGCGCGGGGGGGTGGGATACGCAGTATTTT. Encoded protein: CASSPPRAGGWDTQYF. Full variable domain (remainder filled in from reference TRBV18 and TRBJ2-3): NAGVMQNPRHLVRRRGQEARLRCSPMKGHSHVYWYRQLPEEGLKFMVYLQKENIIDESGMPKERFSAEFPKEGPSILRIQQVVRGDSAAYFCASSPPRAGGWDTQYFGPGTRLTVL.

This clone was counted once. V and J are TRBV10-3 and TRBJ2-7, with unresolved D. This CDR3 is built from 13 residues. V lost 0 bases, J lost 4 bases, and 7 bases lay in between. Germline assignment: CDR1 ENHRY and CDR2 SYGVKD. The CDR3 sequence: CAISESHGYEQYV. CDR3 coding DNA: TGTGCCATCAGTGAGTCACATGGTTACGAGCAGTACGTC.

This clone has just one count. The CDR3 protein is CASSEYQGYGYTF. Written as DNA, the CDR3 is TGTGCCAGCAGTGAATATCAGGGCTATGGCTACACCTTC. This chain connects TRBV25-1 to TRBJ1-2; tentatively, D is TRBD1 (5 bases). The ends were cut back, 0 bases at V and 4 bases at J, with 6 bases in the middle. The CDR3 sequence is 13 residues long. CDR1 is MGHDK and CDR2 is SYGVNS in the germline V gene.

This rearrangement joins TRBV5-1 to TRBJ2-1; TRBD1 might be the D (6 bases). This CDR3 region has 14 residues. Germline V CDR1 and CDR2: SGHRS, YFSETQ. V was clipped by 3 bases and J by 5 bases, with 12 bases between them. The CDR3 DNA reads TGCGCCAGCAGCTCGCAACAGGGTAACAATGAGCAGTTCTTC. Translating gives CASSSQQGNNEQFF.

The chain uses TRBV7-8 and TRBJ2-7; D possibly corresponds to TRBD2 (5 bases). Germline V gives CDR1 SGHVS, CDR2 FQNEAQ. CDR3 length: 14 residues. Trimming stripped 5 bases from V and 7 bases from J, with 18 bases between. CDR3 sequence (DNA): TGTGCCAGCAGCACATCGCCGGGTTCGGGAGAGCAGTACTTC. Translation gives CASSTSPGSGEQYF.

This chain links TRBV14 with TRBJ1-1, with D maybe TRBD1 (6 bases). The germline gives CDR1 SGHDN, CDR2 FVKESK. The CDR3 contains 16 residues. Trimming stripped 4 bases from V and 1 base from J, with 16 bases between. The CDR3 DNA is TGTGCCAGCAGCCTACCGGGACACGCTAGGAACACTGAAGCTTTCTTT. This sequence encodes CASSLPGHARNTEAFF. The complete variable domain, with remaining parts taken from reference TRBV14 and TRBJ1-1, reads EAGVTQFPSHSVIEKGQTVTLRCDPISGHDNLYWYRRVMGKEIKFLLHFVKESKQDESGMPNNRFLAERTGGTYSTLKVQPAELEDSGVYFCASSLPGHARNTEAFFGQGTRLTVV.

The chain uses TRBV9 and TRBJ2-2; possibly TRBD1 for D (6 bases). Germline values: CDR1 SGDLS, CDR2 YYNGEE. Trimming took 1 base from V and 4 from J, leaving 8 bases between them. This CDR3 comprises 14 residues. CDR3 sequence reads: CASSVQGSTGELFF. The CDR3 DNA sequence: TGTGCCAGCAGCGTACAGGGGTCCACCGGGGAGCTGTTTTTT.